The 20 T cell receptor beta chains in this list originate from one sample, sequenced in a study of T-cell reconstitution after alpha-beta-depleted transplantation in children. The library targeted TCRbeta and was prepared with unique molecular identifiers. TCRdb reprocessed the PCR reads via MiXCR and lists one record per CDR3 protein. The sample contains about 460,000 distinct CDR3 sequences, about 10% of which appear only once. This specimen was PBMCs, taken before TCRalphabeta/CD19-depleted stem cell transplant. These receptors came from a child aged 2 to 15 with inherited bone marrow failure, due to receive a stem cell transplant.

This clonotype has a count of ten or more. The chain links TRBV15 to TRBJ1-4; 7 positions match TRBD1. CDR1 is LNHNV, CDR2 YYDKDF, per germline (reference sequence). Losses at the gene ends were 0 bases for V and 0 bases for J; bases not matched to a gene: 10. The CDR3 loop spans 19 amino acids. Here the CDR3 reads CATSRDSGGILTTNEKLFF. As DNA, the CDR3 is TGTGCCACCAGCAGAGATTCAGGGGGGATACTAACAACTAATGAAAAACTGTTTTTT.

This clonotype was seen many times. The chain employs TRBV29-1 and TRBJ1-5; TRBD1 matches at 11 bases. The CDR3 contains 14 residues. Germline V lookup: CDR1 SQVTM, CDR2 ANQGSEA. Unmatched junction bases numbered 4, after V lost 4 bases and J lost 5 bases. DNA for the CDR3: TGCAGCGTTGGAGGGACAGGGGGGGATCAGCCCCAGCATTTT. Its protein product is CSVGGTGGDQPQHF.

The chain joins TRBV10-2 to TRBJ2-1; D is uncertain. The germline gives CDR1 WSHSY, CDR2 SAAADI. This CDR3 spans 10 amino acids. V was shortened by 7 bases and J by 12 bases, with 10 bases between the two germline ends. The CDR3 sequence: CASNRLPQFF. In nucleotides, the CDR3 is TGCGCCAGCAATAGGCTCCCGCAGTTCTTC.

This clonotype was seen only a few times. The chain recombines TRBV20-1 with TRBJ1-1; 11 bases line up with TRBD1. CDR3 length: 17 amino acids. Germline V gene sequence: CDR1 DFQATT, CDR2 SNEGSKA (reference sequence). Germline trimming cut 4 bases from V and 4 bases from J; bases unmatched to any gene: 14. CDR3 in DNA: TGCAGTGCTATCACGCCGGGACAGGGGGTATTAGGCACTGAAGCTTTCTTT. The encoded protein is CSAITPGQGVLGTEAFF.

There are many counts of this clonotype. V gene TRBV7-9 combines with J gene TRBJ1-2, with D unresolved. The germline V and J ends were trimmed by 1 base and 7 bases, with 16 bases remaining between them. Germline V CDR1 and CDR2: SEHNR, FQNEAQ (reference sequence). The CDR3 is made up of 15 amino acids. CDR3 loop: CASSLVGGLGAGYTF. CDR3 DNA: TGTGCCAGCAGCTTAGTAGGAGGATTGGGTGCTGGCTACACCTTC.

Many counts were recorded for this clonotype. The chain combines TRBV3-1 with TRBJ2-5, with TRBD1 matching over 7 bases. Germline CDR1 and CDR2: LGHDT and YNNKEL (reference sequence). The ends lost 1 base at V and 3 bases at J; junction bases unmatched: 2. This CDR3 is built from 14 residues. CDR3 sequence (DNA): TGTGCCAGCAGCCAAGGGGACAGCGAAGAGACCCAGTACTTC. Protein: CASSQGDSEETQYF.

Concerning this clonotype itself: This sequence may be a read error, since a much larger clone differs from it by one base. This chain connects TRBV3-1 to TRBJ2-1; D gene ambiguous. Germline V gene lookup returns CDR1 LGHDT and CDR2 YNNKEL (reference sequence). The CDR3 length is 15 residues. This CDR3 is CASSQDSSTYNERFF. DNA of the CDR3: TGTGCCAGCAGCCAAGATTCAAGTACCTACAATGAGCGGTTCTTC.

This clonotype has at least ten counts. This chain links TRBV28 with TRBJ1-4; TRBD1 matches 11 bases. V was clipped by 0 bases and J by 2 bases; unmatched bases: 2. From germline, CDR1 is MDHEN and CDR2 SYDVKM. This CDR3 spans 17 amino acids. The CDR3 spells CASSLWGQGVTNEKLFF. The CDR3 nucleotides read TGTGCCAGCAGTTTATGGGGACAGGGGGTGACTAATGAAAAACTGTTTTTT.

This clonotype has a handful of counts. The rearrangement joins TRBV20-1 to TRBJ2-5; 9 nucleotides match TRBD2. This CDR3 has 15 amino acids. The J segment lost 5 bases and the V segment lost 5 bases, leaving 12 bases of the junction unmatched. Germline assignment: CDR1 DFQATT and CDR2 SNEGSKA (reference sequence). CDR3 DNA sequence: TGCAGTGCTCGTACCTTAGCGGGAGCTGTGGAGACCCAGTACTTC. Amino acids: CSARTLAGAVETQYF.

In this sample, this clonotype turned up many times. The chain is built from TRBV27 and TRBJ1-6; weak D call: TRBD1 (6 bases). Trimming removed 3 bases at V and 9 bases at J, with 15 bases between. The germline gives CDR1 MNHEY, CDR2 SMNVEV (reference sequence). This CDR3 is built from 15 residues. This CDR3 is CASSFVAGASSPLHF. The CDR3 bases are TGTGCCAGCAGTTTCGTGGCAGGGGCGAGTTCACCCCTCCACTTT.

This clonotype was seen a single time. The J gene is TRBJ2-5, the V gene TRBV29-1; 10 positions agree with TRBD1. J was trimmed by 2 bases and V by 4 bases; bases with no gene match: 7. Germline-derived CDR1 and CDR2 are SQVTM and ANQGSEA. The CDR3 extends over 15 amino acids. In nucleotides, the CDR3 is TGCAGCGTTGCGGACAGGGGGTCCATTCAAGAGACCCAGTACTTC. Translation gives CSVADRGSIQETQYF.

This clonotype was observed at least ten times. This chain joins TRBV24-1 and TRBJ2-6; TRBD1 agrees at 9 bases. This CDR3 region has 17 residues. With V trimmed by 11 bases and J by 0 bases, 10 bases remained unmatched. Germline V gene sequence: CDR1 KGHDR, CDR2 SFDVKD. CDR3 region: CARHLTGGNSGANVLTF. The CDR3 bases are TGTGCCAGGCATTTGACAGGGGGGAACTCTGGGGCCAACGTCCTGACTTTC.

The table lists this clonotype with many counts. V usage is TRBV7-8 and J usage is TRBJ2-4; D could derive from TRBD1 or TRBD2 (6 bases each). Germline loops: CDR1 SGHVS, CDR2 FQNEAQ. V was trimmed by 4 bases and J by 6 bases, leaving 13 bases between them. The CDR3 consists of 14 residues. The CDR3 here is CASSSDRLVNIQYF. Here the CDR3 DNA reads TGTGCCAGCAGCTCGGACAGACTAGTAAACATTCAGTACTTC.

This clonotype was recorded many times. This chain links TRBV5-1 with TRBJ2-1; perhaps TRBD1 as D (6 bases). V was pared by 3 bases and J by 7 bases, with 11 bases between. The germline V gene has CDR1 SGHRS and CDR2 YFSETQ. The CDR3 covers 13 residues. The CDR3 loop reads CASSWGTLNEQFF. CDR3 bases: TGCGCCAGCAGCTGGGGGACACTAAATGAGCAGTTCTTC.

The chain is built from TRBV5-4 and TRBJ2-7; TRBD2 matches 10 bases. Germline V CDR1 and CDR2: SGHNT, YYREEE (reference sequence). The CDR3 totals 13 residues. Unmatched junction bases numbered 2, after V lost 3 bases and J lost 5 bases. CDR3 nucleotides: TGTGCCAGCAGCTCCGGACTAGCGGACGAGCAGTACTTC. This codes for CASSSGLADEQYF. Combining the CDR3 with reference TRBV5-4 and TRBJ2-7 gives the whole variable domain ETGVTQSPTHLIKTRGQQVTLRCSSQSGHNTVSWYQQALGQGPQFIFQYYREEENGRGNFPPRFSGLQFPNYSSELNVNALELDDSALYLCASSSGLADEQYFGPGTRLTVT.

This clonotype was seen at least ten times. The CDR3 nucleotides are TGTGCCAGCAGCCAAGGGGAAGGGTTGGGGGATACGCAGTATTTT. Translating gives CASSQGEGLGDTQYF. This chain connects TRBV4-2 to TRBJ2-3; no firm D call. This CDR3 spans 15 amino acids. The germline V gene has CDR1 LGHNA and CDR2 YNFKEQ. V dropped 1 base and J dropped 6 bases, with 14 bases sitting between them.

This clonotype came up many times. The V and J genes are TRBV11-2 and TRBJ1-1; the D gene is possibly TRBD1 (5 bases). The CDR3 has 17 amino acids. The germline V and J ends were trimmed by 5 bases and 4 bases, with 23 bases remaining between them. Per the germline V gene, CDR1 is SGHAT and CDR2 is FQNNGV. The DNA of the CDR3 is TGTGCCAGCAGCCTAGGGGTGGACGGAAGTCAGGTCACTGAAGCTTTCTTT. It yields the protein CASSLGVDGSQVTEAFF. The whole variable domain, filled in from reference TRBV11-2 and TRBJ1-1, reads EAGVAQSPRYKIIEKRQSVAFWCNPISGHATLYWYQQILGQGPKLLIQFQNNGVVDDSQLPKDRFSAERLKGVDSTLKIQPAKLEDSAVYLCASSLGVDGSQVTEAFFGQGTRLTVV.

This clonotype turned up a few times. V usage is TRBV30 and J usage is TRBJ2-3; a possible D gene is TRBD2 (5 bases). Trimming shortened V by 4 bases and J by 2 bases, and 16 bases separated the two germline ends. The CDR3 is made up of 15 amino acids. The germline V gene encodes CDR1 GTSNPN and CDR2 SVGIG (reference sequence). CDR3 nucleotides: TGTGCCTGGACACTACGACTATCCTACACAGATACGCAGTATTTT. This encodes CAWTLRLSYTDTQYF. The variable domain in full, with the rest retrieved from reference TRBV30 and TRBJ2-3, is SQTIHQWPATLVQPVGSPLSLECTVEGTSNPNLYWYRQAAGRGLQLLFYSVGIGQISSEVPQNLSASRPQDRQFILSSKKLLLSDSGFYLCAWTLRLSYTDTQYFGPGTRLTVL.

The table lists this clonotype with a few counts. V usage is TRBV11-2 and J usage is TRBJ2-3; D is undetermined. CDR1 is SGHAT, CDR2 FQNNGV, per germline. Trimming shortened V by 6 bases and J by 6 bases, and 13 bases separated the two germline ends. The CDR3 is made up of 13 amino acids. The CDR3 here is CASRKTPPDTQYF. Written as DNA, the CDR3 is TGTGCCAGCAGGAAAACCCCCCCGGATACGCAGTATTTT. The whole variable domain, remainder taken from reference TRBV11-2 and TRBJ2-3, is EAGVAQSPRYKIIEKRQSVAFWCNPISGHATLYWYQQILGQGPKLLIQFQNNGVVDDSQLPKDRFSAERLKGVDSTLKIQPAKLEDSAVYLCASRKTPPDTQYFGPGTRLTVL.

This clonotype was recorded many times. The V and J genes are TRBV6-7 and TRBJ2-7; weak D call: TRBD2 (6 bases). TRBV6-7 is classed as an ORF, of uncertain function. Trimming took 9 bases from V and 3 from J, leaving 18 bases between them. This CDR3 has 14 amino acids. The CDR3 loop reads CARTTLARVYEQYF. The CDR3 DNA follows: TGTGCCAGGACGACCCTAGCGCGGGTCTACGAGCAGTACTTC.